This T cell receptor (beta chain) was sequenced in a study of shared clonotypes between healthy human individuals. Study processing details: Filtering differed because ImmunoSEQ produced junction-only sequences that carried no quality scores. Measured with immunoSEQ multiplex PCR; TCRdb has only the in-frame clones, and not every one. V and J calls and clone size come straight from that table; D and trimming were deduced from the DNA. Of about 1.1 million clones listed, about 72% are singletons. V shed 2 bases and J 5 bases; nucleotides not matched to a gene: 5. CDR1 MNHEY and CDR2 SVGAGI come from the germline V gene. The CDR3 sequence is 14 residues long.

The sequence was collected from a man younger than 30 in good health. Some clones in this sample may be carry-over from other donors' samples. This chain links TRBV6-5 with TRBJ1-1; TRBD1 matches at 7 bases. Specimen: memory CD4+ T cells from PBMCs. The subset denotes: CD45RA-negative fraction. CDR3: CASSYRGLGTEAFF. The DNA for the CDR3 is TGTGCCAGCAGTTACAGGGGGCTAGGTACTGAAGCTTTCTTT.